This is a list of T cell receptor beta chains from one sample in a study of blood T cell repertoires in COVID-19. Produced via immunoSEQ multiplex PCR; TCRdb's table is partial and in-frame only. Altogether around 330,000 clones are present, roughly 90% being singletons, with the ten largest covering around a tenth. The sequencing input was PBMCs or T cells enriched from blood (not recorded which). Receptor source: a woman between 40 and 55 years old who had recovered from COVID-19. CDR3s include the opening cysteine and the closing phenylalanine or tryptophan. Each record gives: CDR3 protein, CDR3 DNA, J gene, D gene, V gene, clone size. D genes are given only for firm matches. Clone size is stated in some rows and not others, as once, few, many or a class when expanded.

CDR3aa: CASSVESGGANEQFF
CDR3nt: TGTGCCAGCAGCGTAGAGAGCGGGGGGGCCAATGAGCAGTTCTTC
j_gene: TRBJ2-1
d_gene: TRBD2
v_gene: TRBV9
abundance: -

CDR3aa: CASSSFSGGADEQFF
CDR3nt: TGTGCCAGCAGCTCTTTTAGCGGCGGGGCGGATGAGCAGTTCTTC
j_gene: TRBJ2-1
d_gene: -
v_gene: TRBV7-2
abundance: -

CDR3aa: CASSHPGNEQYF
CDR3nt: TGTGCCAGCAGCCACCCGGGGAACGAGCAGTACTTC
j_gene: TRBJ2-7
d_gene: -
v_gene: TRBV7-2
abundance: -

CDR3aa: CAMTWTNTGELFF
CDR3nt: TGTGCCATGACATGGACGAACACCGGGGAGCTGTTTTTT
j_gene: TRBJ2-2
d_gene: -
v_gene: TRBV5-4
abundance: -

CDR3aa: CASSYRSGTADTQYF
CDR3nt: TGTGCCAGCAGCTATCGGAGCGGGACGGCAGATACGCAGTATTTT
j_gene: TRBJ2-3
d_gene: TRBD2
v_gene: TRBV11-3
abundance: -

CDR3aa: CASSLSGANQPQHF
CDR3nt: TGTGCCAGCAGTTTATCAGGAGCCAATCAGCCCCAGCATTTT
j_gene: TRBJ1-5
d_gene: -
v_gene: TRBV27
abundance: -

CDR3aa: CASSFHRGLAGNTDTQYF
CDR3nt: TGTGCCAGCAGCTTCCACCGCGGACTAGCGGGGAACACCGATACGCAGTATTTT
j_gene: TRBJ2-3
d_gene: TRBD2
v_gene: TRBV11-3
abundance: once

CDR3aa: CASSTLYGYTF
CDR3nt: TGTGCCAGCAGTACATTGTATGGCTACACCTTC
j_gene: TRBJ1-2
d_gene: -
v_gene: TRBV12-3/TRBV12-4
abundance: -

CDR3aa: CSARGGPSYNEQFF
CDR3nt: TGCAGTGCTCGTGGGGGGCCCTCGTACAATGAGCAGTTCTTC
j_gene: TRBJ2-1
d_gene: -
v_gene: TRBV20-1
abundance: -

CDR3aa: CASSSLADSPLHF
CDR3nt: TGTGCCAGCAGTTCCCTGGCAGATTCACCCCTCCACTTT
j_gene: TRBJ1-6
d_gene: -
v_gene: TRBV7-2
abundance: -

CDR3aa: CASSLRGKNEAFF
CDR3nt: TGTGCCAGCAGTTTGCGGGGGAAAAATGAAGCTTTCTTT
j_gene: TRBJ1-1
d_gene: -
v_gene: TRBV28
abundance: -

CDR3aa: CASSQEWTTSSPLHF
CDR3nt: TGCGCCAGCAGCCAAGAATGGACAACCAGCTCACCCCTCCACTTT
j_gene: TRBJ1-6
d_gene: -
v_gene: TRBV4-3
abundance: -

CDR3aa: CASSPTGVGNTIYF
CDR3nt: TGTGCCAGCAGCCCGACAGGGGTTGGAAACACCATATATTTT
j_gene: TRBJ1-3
d_gene: TRBD1
v_gene: TRBV7-2
abundance: few

CDR3aa: CASGLEGLAGGAETQYF
CDR3nt: TGTGCTAGTGGTTTGGAAGGATTGGCGGGAGGTGCAGAGACCCAGTACTTC
j_gene: TRBJ2-5
d_gene: TRBD2
v_gene: TRBV12-5
abundance: large

CDR3aa: CASSKGEREGRYEQYF
CDR3nt: TGTGCCAGCAGCAAAGGGGAGCGGGAGGGCCGATACGAGCAGTACTTC
j_gene: TRBJ2-7
d_gene: -
v_gene: TRBV21-1
abundance: -

CDR3aa: CAWLHRGTEAFF
CDR3nt: TGTGCCTGGCTGCATAGGGGAACTGAAGCTTTCTTT
j_gene: TRBJ1-1
d_gene: -
v_gene: TRBV30
abundance: -

CDR3aa: CASSPRGSNQPQHF
CDR3nt: TGTGCCAGCAGTCCAAGGGGCAGCAATCAGCCCCAGCATTTT
j_gene: TRBJ1-5
d_gene: -
v_gene: TRBV27
abundance: -

CDR3aa: CASSPGQTLGLAVHQLFF
CDR3nt: TGTGCCAGCTCACCAGGACAGACCTTAGGACTAGCGGTTCATCAGCTGTTTTTT
j_gene: TRBJ2-2
d_gene: TRBD2
v_gene: TRBV18
abundance: once

CDR3aa: CATSRADDRGYEQYF
CDR3nt: TGTGCCACCAGCAGAGCGGATGACAGGGGGTACGAGCAGTACTTC
j_gene: TRBJ2-7
d_gene: TRBD1
v_gene: TRBV15
abundance: -

CDR3aa: CASSPSDIDTQYF
CDR3nt: TGTGCCAGCAGTCCATCGGACATAGATACGCAGTATTTT
j_gene: TRBJ2-3
d_gene: -
v_gene: TRBV28
abundance: -

CDR3aa: CASSLDRGLGEKLFF
CDR3nt: TGCGCCAGCAGCCTTGACAGGGGGCTGGGTGAAAAACTGTTTTTT
j_gene: TRBJ1-4
d_gene: TRBD1
v_gene: TRBV4-3
abundance: -

CDR3aa: CASSLDSSNQPQHF
CDR3nt: TGTGCCAGCAGCCTGGACAGTAGCAATCAGCCCCAGCATTTT
j_gene: TRBJ1-5
d_gene: -
v_gene: TRBV2
abundance: -

CDR3aa: CASSLSRSRGYTF
CDR3nt: TGTGCCAGCAGTTTATCACGGTCTCGAGGCTACACCTTC
j_gene: TRBJ1-2
d_gene: -
v_gene: TRBV27
abundance: -

CDR3aa: CASGSPLAGGNQPQHF
CDR3nt: TGTGCCAGTGGAAGCCCCCTGGCAGGGGGCAATCAGCCCCAGCATTTT
j_gene: TRBJ1-5
d_gene: -
v_gene: TRBV19
abundance: -

CDR3aa: CASGLVASGTNTGELFF
CDR3nt: TGTGCTAGTGGTTTGGTTGCTAGCGGGACTAACACCGGGGAGCTGTTTTTT
j_gene: TRBJ2-2
d_gene: TRBD2
v_gene: TRBV12-5
abundance: -

CDR3aa: CAWKSNEQFF
CDR3nt: TGTGCCTGGAAATCGAATGAGCAGTTCTTC
j_gene: TRBJ2-1
d_gene: -
v_gene: TRBV30
abundance: -

CDR3aa: CASSPASGTSGNEQYF
CDR3nt: TGTGCCAGCAGCCCAGCATCCGGGACTAGCGGGAACGAGCAGTACTTC
j_gene: TRBJ2-7
d_gene: TRBD2
v_gene: TRBV6-2/TRBV6-3
abundance: -

CDR3aa: CARIKGALREQYF
CDR3nt: TGTGCCAGGATTAAAGGGGCCTTACGGGAGCAGTACTTC
j_gene: TRBJ2-7
d_gene: -
v_gene: TRBV28
abundance: -

CDR3aa: CATRGAGGFETQYF
CDR3nt: TGTGCCACCCGAGGGGCAGGGGGATTCGAGACCCAGTACTTC
j_gene: TRBJ2-5
d_gene: TRBD1
v_gene: TRBV27
abundance: -

CDR3aa: CASSLTLRGRKEQYF
CDR3nt: TGTGCCAGCAGCCTAACCCTCAGGGGGCGGAAGGAGCAGTACTTC
j_gene: TRBJ2-7
d_gene: TRBD1
v_gene: TRBV3-1/TRBV3-2
abundance: -

CDR3aa: CASSPMQVDQPQHF
CDR3nt: TGTGCCAGCAGTCCCATGCAGGTGGATCAGCCCCAGCATTTT
j_gene: TRBJ1-5
d_gene: -
v_gene: TRBV27
abundance: -

CDR3aa: CASSQDGGVGEQYF
CDR3nt: TGCGCCAGCAGCCAAGACGGGGGGGTTGGCGAGCAGTACTTC
j_gene: TRBJ2-7
d_gene: TRBD2
v_gene: TRBV4-3
abundance: -